A single sample gave rise to the 17 T cell receptor beta chains below, sequenced in a study of cytomegalovirus exposure and HLA in healthy donors (dated by TCRdb to the late 2010s). Library preparation used the immunoSEQ multiplex PCR assay. For the multiplex PCR, a mixture combining 60 forward primers for TCR Vbeta segments and 13 reverse primers for TCR Jbeta segments was used. As stored in TCRdb, this immuneACCESS dataset retains in-frame rearrangements with V and J assigned. A fraction of the clones does not appear; measured against another copy, unresolved V genes explain less than half of the discrepancy, and the remainder lacks a known reason. The sample profile shows 180,000 or so clones; around four fifths of them were found once. Under 2% of the sample comes from the top ten. The specimen sequenced was PBMCs. The receptors were gathered from a woman aged 25 to 39 in good health and CMV-seronegative.

The chain is built from TRBV2 and TRBJ1-4, with D maybe TRBD1 (6 bases). The length of the CDR3 is 16 residues. Germline CDR1 and CDR2: SNHLY and FYNNEI. Trimming removed 7 bases from V and 8 bases from J, with 23 bases in between. CDR3: CASKRQGRGEWEKLFF. DNA of the CDR3: TGTGCCAGCAAACGGCAGGGGCGTGGGGAATGGGAAAAACTGTTTTTT.

The chain couples TRBV30 to TRBJ1-1; 7 bases line up with TRBD1. V lost 3 bases and J lost 7; bases outside the gene matches: 8. This CDR3 comprises 13 residues. The germline CDR1 and CDR2 sequences are GTSNPN and SVGIG (reference sequence). CDR3 nucleotide sequence: TGTGCCTGGAGGAAACGCCGGGACAGTGAAGCTTTCTTT. This gives the protein CAWRKRRDSEAFF. Filled out from reference TRBV30 and TRBJ1-1, the complete variable domain reads SQTIHQWPATLVQPVGSPLSLECTVEGTSNPNLYWYRQAAGRGLQLLFYSVGIGQISSEVPQNLSASRPQDRQFILSSKKLLLSDSGFYLCAWRKRRDSEAFFGQGTRLTVV.

The chain combines TRBV14 with TRBJ1-6; TRBD1 might be the D (5 bases). This CDR3 has 17 residues. Between the trimmed V and J ends, which lost 1 base and 3 bases, there was a span of 13 bases. Looked up from germline, CDR1 is SGHDN and CDR2 is FVKESK. CDR3 in amino acids: CASSQVAGPLYNSPLHF. CDR3 bases: TGTGCCAGCAGCCAAGTGGCAGGGCCCCTCTATAATTCACCCCTCCACTTT.

The V and J genes are TRBV15 and TRBJ1-4; D is perhaps TRBD1 (6 bases). V was cut by 5 bases and J by 8 bases, with 18 bases left in between. The CDR3 length is 15 residues. Germline CDR1 is LNHNV and CDR2 is YYDKDF (reference sequence). The CDR3 DNA is TGTGCCACCAGCGGAGCGGGGGGCCCTTCCGAAAAACTGTTTTTT. Residues: CATSGAGGPSEKLFF.

The chain joins TRBV6-1 to TRBJ2-1, with 9 bases that match TRBD2. Germline CDR1 is MNHNS and CDR2 is SASEGT. This CDR3 is built from 19 residues. The ends lost 4 bases at V and 8 bases at J; junction bases unmatched: 21. The CDR3 DNA sequence: TGTGCCAGCAGTGGGGGGGGTAGCGGGGGCTTACACACACACTATGAGCAGTTCTTC. It translates to CASSGGGSGGLHTHYEQFF.

This rearrangement joins TRBV29-1 to TRBJ1-1; unclear D gene. Trimming left V 3 bases short and J 7 bases short, with 12 bases between. Germline-derived CDR1 and CDR2 are SQVTM and ANQGSEA. This CDR3 comprises 12 residues. The CDR3 here is CSVDIAESEAFF. The CDR3 bases are TGCAGCGTTGATATTGCGGAGAGTGAAGCTTTCTTT.

The chain is built from TRBV5-6 and TRBJ1-6; D is uncertain. Deletions cut 3 bases from V and 8 bases from J, with 6 bases between. Germline CDR1 is SGHDT and CDR2 is YYEEEE. The CDR3 totals 12 residues. The CDR3 DNA reads TGTGCCAGCAGCTGGGGAGATTCACCCCTCCACTTT. This gives the protein CASSWGDSPLHF. The full variable domain, its missing parts supplied by reference TRBV5-6 and TRBJ1-6, is DAGVTQSPTHLIKTRGQQVTLRCSPKSGHDTVSWYQQALGQGPQFIFQYYEEEERQRGNFPDRFSGHQFPNYSSELNVNALLLGDSALYLCASSWGDSPLHFGNGTRLTVT.

The chain uses TRBV6-5 and TRBJ1-1; 8 bases line up with TRBD1. This CDR3 has 14 residues. The V gene end was trimmed by 5 bases and the J gene end by 5 bases; junction bases not matched to a gene: 7. CDR1 and CDR2 (germline): MNHEY, SVGAGI. The CDR3, as DNA: TGTGCCAGCAGTCTGGACAGGGTGCGTACTGAAGCTTTCTTT. It encodes CASSLDRVRTEAFF.

The chain links TRBV27 to TRBJ2-5; a possible D gene is TRBD2 (6 bases). The V end was cut by 3 bases, the J end by 5 bases, with 16 bases between. There are 15 residues in the CDR3. CDR1 is MNHEY and CDR2 is SMNVEV in the germline V gene (reference sequence). This chain's CDR3 is CASSLTSKIGETQYF. The CDR3 region has the DNA TGTGCCAGCAGTTTGACTAGTAAGATTGGTGAGACCCAGTACTTC.

This clone was recorded only once. The chain joins TRBV27 to TRBJ1-1; possible D gene TRBD1, 6 bases. The CDR3 loop spans 15 amino acids. Per the germline V gene, CDR1 is MNHEY and CDR2 is SMNVEV (reference sequence). Trimming removed 5 bases from V and 0 bases from J, with 13 bases in between. CDR3 sequence (DNA): TGTGCCAGCAGTCCTACCACAGGGCTGAACACTGAAGCTTTCTTT. Translated, it gives CASSPTTGLNTEAFF.

The chain carries TRBV7-8 and TRBJ2-7; TRBD2 matches 13 bases. CDR1 is SGHVS and CDR2 is FQNEAQ in the germline V gene. V was pared by 4 bases and J by 2 bases, with 14 bases of the junction left unmatched. The CDR3 is 19 residues long. The CDR3, as DNA: TGTGCCAGCAGCTCCGGGACTAGCGGGGTCCCCAATACCACCTACGAGCAGTACTTC. It specifies CASSSGTSGVPNTTYEQYF.

This clone was detected only a few times. The chain carries TRBV2 and TRBJ1-5, with 8 bases that match TRBD1. J lost 0 bases, V lost 6 bases, and 7 bases had no gene match. CDR1 and CDR2 (germline): SNHLY, FYNNEI. This CDR3 comprises 16 residues. The CDR3 reads CASSHRDRNSNQPQHF. The CDR3 nucleotides read TGTGCCAGCAGCCACCGGGACAGGAATAGCAATCAGCCCCAGCATTTT.

The V and J genes are TRBV7-9 and TRBJ2-3, with D perhaps TRBD2 (5 bases). The V gene's germline CDR1 is SEHNR and CDR2 FQNEAQ (reference sequence). Trimming removed 2 bases from V and 0 bases from J, with 9 bases in between. The CDR3 loop spans 15 amino acids. The CDR3: CASSLRGRSTDTQYF. The CDR3 nucleotides read TGTGCCAGCAGCTTACGGGGAAGGAGCACAGATACGCAGTATTTT. The full variable domain, rest sourced from reference TRBV7-9 and TRBJ2-3, is DTGVSQNPRHKITKRGQNVTFRCDPISEHNRLYWYRQTLGQGPEFLTYFQNEAQLEKSRLLSDRFSAERPKGSFSTLEIQRTEQGDSAMYLCASSLRGRSTDTQYFGPGTRLTVL.

Note on this clone: At the DNA level, this CDR3 is encoded by other sequences in the same sample as well. The gene calls are TRBV10-3 and TRBJ1-1, with a tentative D call TRBD1 (5 bases). The CDR3 is 13 residues long. V lost 7 bases, J lost 0 bases, and 9 bases lay in between. Germline lookup yields CDR1 ENHRY and CDR2 SYGVKD. The DNA of the CDR3 is TGTGCCATCAAGTACAGGCTGAACACTGAAGCTTTCTTT. Protein sequence: CAIKYRLNTEAFF.

The chain carries TRBV7-9 and TRBJ1-5; D possibly corresponds to TRBD1 (6 bases). V lost 1 base to trimming and J lost 3 bases, with 13 bases between them. Looked up from germline, CDR1 is SEHNR and CDR2 is FQNEAQ (reference sequence). CDR3 length: 16 amino acids. CDR3 sequence reads: CASSLDPGVPNQPQHF. Written as DNA, the CDR3 is TGTGCCAGCAGCTTAGACCCAGGGGTTCCCAATCAGCCCCAGCATTTT.

The chain recombines TRBV5-4 with TRBJ1-1, with D perhaps TRBD1 (5 bases). CDR1 and CDR2 from the germline V gene are SGHNT and YYREEE (reference sequence). V lost 0 bases and J 13 bases, leaving 19 bases between the germline ends. The length of the CDR3 is 14 residues. The CDR3 sequence is CASSLDQTAGYVFF. Written as DNA, the CDR3 is TGTGCCAGCAGCTTGGATCAGACAGCTGGGTATGTTTTCTTT.

This clone was counted between two and nine times. The chain carries TRBV2 and TRBJ1-1; 8 positions match TRBD1. The CDR3 extends over 14 amino acids. Germline V gene lookup returns CDR1 SNHLY and CDR2 FYNNEI. V trimming: 8 bases; J trimming: 2 bases; junction bases outside the gene matches: 7. CDR3 protein: CASEKQGVNTEAFF. In nucleotides, the CDR3 is TGTGCCAGCGAGAAACAGGGGGTCAACACTGAAGCTTTCTTT.